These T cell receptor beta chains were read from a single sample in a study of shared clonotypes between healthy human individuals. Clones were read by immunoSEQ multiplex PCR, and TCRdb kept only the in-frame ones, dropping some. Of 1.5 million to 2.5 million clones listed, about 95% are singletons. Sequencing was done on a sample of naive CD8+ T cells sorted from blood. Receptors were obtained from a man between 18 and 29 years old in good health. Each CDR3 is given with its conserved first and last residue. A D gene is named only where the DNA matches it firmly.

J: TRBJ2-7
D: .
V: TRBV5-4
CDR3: CASSPRDISYEQYF

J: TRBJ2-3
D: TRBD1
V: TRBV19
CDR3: CASRDRTGGTDTQYF

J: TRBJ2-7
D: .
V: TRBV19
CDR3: CASSSASGTSYYEQYF

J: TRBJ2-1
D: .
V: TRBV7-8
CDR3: CASSLAPSDYNEQFF

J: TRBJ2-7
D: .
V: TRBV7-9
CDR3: CASSPSYEQYF

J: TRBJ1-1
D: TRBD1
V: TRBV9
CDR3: CASSLIPGQGNTEAFF

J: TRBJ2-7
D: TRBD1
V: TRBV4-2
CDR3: CASSFTGAGNEQYF

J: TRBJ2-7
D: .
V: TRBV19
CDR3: CASSIRGITYEQYF

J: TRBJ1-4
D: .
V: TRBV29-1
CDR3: CSVADTATNEKLFF

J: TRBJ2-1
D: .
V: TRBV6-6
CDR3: CASRLDYNEQFF

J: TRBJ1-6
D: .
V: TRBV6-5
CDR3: CASTLPGNNSPLHF

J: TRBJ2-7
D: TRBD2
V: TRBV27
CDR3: CASIGLAGMSYEQYF

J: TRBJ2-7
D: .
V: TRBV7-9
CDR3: CASSLAQGVSHEQYF

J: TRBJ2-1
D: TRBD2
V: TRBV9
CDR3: CASSVGTSGGNEQFF

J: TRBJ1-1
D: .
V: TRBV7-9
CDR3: CASSPKGTLEAFF

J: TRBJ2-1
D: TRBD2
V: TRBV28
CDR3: CASSPDGGGHYNEQFF

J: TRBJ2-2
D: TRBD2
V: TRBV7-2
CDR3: CASSPLREGTGELFF

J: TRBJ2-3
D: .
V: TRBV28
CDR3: CASSKGVTSTDTQYF

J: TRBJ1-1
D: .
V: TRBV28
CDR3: CASSFRGLNTEAFF

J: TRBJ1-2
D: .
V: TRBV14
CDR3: CASSPRDRFGYGYTF

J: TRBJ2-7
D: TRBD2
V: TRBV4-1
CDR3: CASSQRLAGGHYEQYF

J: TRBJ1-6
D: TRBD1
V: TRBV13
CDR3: CASSLGTVASPLHF

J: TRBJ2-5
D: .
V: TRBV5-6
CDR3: CASSPWTVRQTQYF

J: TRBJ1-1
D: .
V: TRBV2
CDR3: CASRVGPSEAFF

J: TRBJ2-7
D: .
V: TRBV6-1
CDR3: CASQKPTYDYEQYF

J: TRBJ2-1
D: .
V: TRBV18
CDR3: CASSPLVSGEAYNEQFF

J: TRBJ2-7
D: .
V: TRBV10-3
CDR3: CAISDRAGIPYEQYF

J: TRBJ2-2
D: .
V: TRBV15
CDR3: CATSRDSFIRDGELFF

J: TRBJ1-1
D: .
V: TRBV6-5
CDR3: CASSYLDGLEAFF

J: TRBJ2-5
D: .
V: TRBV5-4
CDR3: CASSSHVQTQYF

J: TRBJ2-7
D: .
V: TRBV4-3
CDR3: CASSQDLRVFEQYF

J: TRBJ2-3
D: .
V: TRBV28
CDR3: CASSAPVRGTDTQYF

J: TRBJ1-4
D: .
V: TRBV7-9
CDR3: CASSLKEPATNEKLFF

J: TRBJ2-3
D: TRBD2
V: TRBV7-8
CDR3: CASSFGTTSTDTQYF

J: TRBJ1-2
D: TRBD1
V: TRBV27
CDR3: CASSLLQGVDGYTF

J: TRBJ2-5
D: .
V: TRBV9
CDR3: CASSVGGQETQYF

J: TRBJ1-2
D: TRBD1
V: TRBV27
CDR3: CASHEGANYGYTF

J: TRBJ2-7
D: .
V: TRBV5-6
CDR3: CASSLGGPSEQYF

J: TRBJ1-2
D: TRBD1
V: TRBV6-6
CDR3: CASSSARGRSNYGYTF

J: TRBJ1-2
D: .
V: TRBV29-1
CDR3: CSVDGYYGYTF

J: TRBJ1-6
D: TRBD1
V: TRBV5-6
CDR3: CASRLGQGANSPLHF

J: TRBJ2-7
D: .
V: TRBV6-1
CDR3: CASSTRDTYYEQYF

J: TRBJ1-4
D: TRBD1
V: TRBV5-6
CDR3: CASSTGTGGNEKLFF

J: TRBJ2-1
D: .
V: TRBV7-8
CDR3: CASSLRGASGTSSYNEQFF

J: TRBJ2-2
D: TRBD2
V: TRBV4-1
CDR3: CASSQSPSGGENTGELFF